A single sample is the source of the 15 T cell receptor beta chains below, sequenced in a study of cytomegalovirus exposure and HLA in healthy donors. The PCR was carried out with 60 Vbeta primers and 13 Jbeta primers. Profiling relied on immunoSEQ multiplex PCR, and the TCRdb table lists in-frame clones only, not all of them. The sample is made up of approximately 80,000 clones, and the top ten hold 1.1% of it. Specimen: PBMCs. These receptors came from a woman aged 30 to 39 in good health and CMV-seronegative.

The chain joins TRBV6-1 to TRBJ2-4; the D gene is possibly TRBD1 (6 bases). V lost 8 bases, J lost 8 bases, and 16 bases lay in between. Germline CDR1 and CDR2: MNHNS and SASEGT. This CDR3 contains 13 residues. Here the CDR3 DNA reads TGTGCCAGCCATACAGGGCTATCGGACATTCAGTACTTC. This sequence encodes CASHTGLSDIQYF.

The rearrangement links TRBV5-6 to TRBJ1-1; D gene ambiguous. V was cut by 3 bases and J by 0 bases, with 9 bases left in between. The CDR3 length is 14 residues. Germline lookup yields CDR1 SGHDT and CDR2 YYEEEE. The CDR3 spells CASSSGFLNTEAFF. The CDR3 DNA sequence: TGTGCCAGCAGCTCGGGGTTCCTGAACACTGAAGCTTTCTTT.

This chain uses TRBV30 with TRBJ1-3; 7 nucleotides match TRBD1. Germline CDR1 is GTSNPN and CDR2 is SVGIG (reference sequence). The CDR3 spans 17 residues. V trimming: 0 bases; J trimming: 0 bases; junction bases outside the gene matches: 8. As DNA, the CDR3 is TGTGCCTGGAGTGTAGGGACAGACAGATACTCTGGAAACACCATATATTTT. Its protein product is CAWSVGTDRYSGNTIYF.

The rearrangement links TRBV5-6 to TRBJ2-1; D may be TRBD2 (6 bases). The V gene's germline CDR1 is SGHDT and CDR2 YYEEEE. The CDR3 loop spans 15 amino acids. V dropped 1 base and J dropped 5 bases, with 13 bases sitting between them. This chain's CDR3 is CASSLWREADNEQFF. In DNA form, the CDR3 reads TGTGCCAGCAGCTTGTGGCGGGAAGCCGACAATGAGCAGTTCTTC.

The gene calls are TRBV7-6 and TRBJ1-2; D is undetermined. There are 15 residues in the CDR3. Trimming removed 1 base from V and 4 bases from J, with 13 bases in between. In germline, CDR1 is SGHVS, CDR2 FNYEAQ. CDR3 sequence: CASSLVPGVGYGYTF. CDR3 sequence (DNA): TGTGCCAGCAGCTTAGTTCCGGGAGTGGGCTATGGCTACACCTTC.

The chain joins TRBV30 to TRBJ2-3; 7 bases line up with TRBD2. The CDR3 has 16 residues. V gave up 0 bases and J gave up 2 bases; unmatched junction bases: 8. Germline assignment: CDR1 GTSNPN and CDR2 SVGIG (reference sequence). Written as DNA, the CDR3 is TGTGCCTGGAGTGTGAAGGGACTAACCCTCACAGATACGCAGTATTTT. Translating it yields CAWSVKGLTLTDTQYF.

Concerning this clone itself: This CDR3 is also generated by other DNA sequences in the sample. The chain joins TRBV20-1 to TRBJ2-5; D remains unclear. Germline loops: CDR1 DFQATT, CDR2 SNEGSKA (reference sequence). Trimming pared 6 bases from V and 5 bases from J, leaving 7 bases between. This CDR3 is built from 10 residues. The CDR3 sequence is CSANRETQYF. CDR3 DNA: TGCAGTGCAAATCGGGAGACCCAGTACTTC.

The rearrangement joins TRBV4-2 to TRBJ2-7; perhaps TRBD1 as D (5 bases). This CDR3 is built from 15 residues. V gave up 0 bases and J gave up 4 bases, with 13 bases separating them. Germline-derived CDR1 and CDR2 are LGHNA and YNFKEQ. The CDR3 DNA sequence: TGTGCCAGCAGCCAAGATAAGGCAGGGCATTACGAGCAGTACTTC. Residues: CASSQDKAGHYEQYF.

The chain couples TRBV11-2 to TRBJ1-1; D gene ambiguous. Germline V gene sequence: CDR1 SGHAT, CDR2 FQNNGV. CDR3 length: 16 residues. The V and J ends lost 2 bases and 1 base respectively, with 14 bases between them. Here the CDR3 DNA reads TGTGCCAGCAGCTTATCGGGAACTGTAAGGAACACTGAAGCTTTCTTT. Its protein is CASSLSGTVRNTEAFF.

A note on this clone: The sample has other DNA sequences that encode this CDR3 too. This sequence joins TRBV5-1 and TRBJ2-7; 7 bases agree with TRBD1. Germline V gives CDR1 SGHRS, CDR2 YFSETQ. The junction had 4 bases not matched to a gene; V was cut back by 2 bases and J by 2 bases. The CDR3 consists of 14 residues. The CDR3 spells CASSLQGFAYEQYF. CDR3 nucleotide sequence: TGCGCCAGCAGCTTACAGGGGTTCGCCTACGAGCAGTACTTC.

The chain employs TRBV7-2 and TRBJ2-2, with D possibly TRBD1 on 7 matching bases. From germline, CDR1 is SGHTA and CDR2 FQGNSA. The V and J ends lost 1 base and 1 base respectively, with 13 bases between them. This CDR3 has 17 amino acids. CDR3 DNA: TGTGCCAGCAGCTTAGGGAGGGGGCGGTTGAACACCGGGGAGCTGTTTTTT. Its protein is CASSLGRGRLNTGELFF.

The chain uses TRBV9 and TRBJ2-3; D possibly corresponds to TRBD2 (6 bases). This CDR3 has 15 residues. The V and J ends lost 2 bases and 0 bases respectively, with 10 bases between them. Germline values: CDR1 SGDLS, CDR2 YYNGEE. The CDR3 bases are TGTGCCAGCAGCGTTAGCGGATTTAGCACAGATACGCAGTATTTT. Translation gives CASSVSGFSTDTQYF.

In regard to this clone: Other DNA sequences from this sample encode an identical CDR3 as well. CDR3: CAISDPGQSSYEQYF. The CDR3 DNA reads as TGTGCCATCAGTGACCCAGGACAGAGCTCCTACGAGCAGTACTTC. The chain recombines TRBV10-3 with TRBJ2-7; D might be TRBD1 (6 bases). The ends were cut back, 3 bases at V and 0 bases at J, with 12 bases in the middle. CDR1 and CDR2 from the germline V gene are ENHRY and SYGVKD. CDR3 length: 15 amino acids.

The chain combines TRBV11-2 with TRBJ2-7; perhaps TRBD1 as D (6 bases). CDR1 is SGHAT and CDR2 is FQNNGV in the germline V gene. Trimming removed 1 base at V and 4 bases at J, with 11 bases between. The CDR3 spans 14 residues. CDR3 nucleotides: TGTGCCAGCAGCTTAGTTCCAGGGGCGTACGAGCAGTACTTC. Amino acids: CASSLVPGAYEQYF. The variable domain in full, with the rest retrieved from reference TRBV11-2 and TRBJ2-7, is EAGVAQSPRYKIIEKRQSVAFWCNPISGHATLYWYQQILGQGPKLLIQFQNNGVVDDSQLPKDRFSAERLKGVDSTLKIQPAKLEDSAVYLCASSLVPGAYEQYFGPGTRLTVT.

V gene TRBV6-5 combines with J gene TRBJ1-2; 7 nucleotides line up with TRBD1. Trimming took 0 bases from V and 4 from J; bases not matched to a gene: 8. The CDR3 runs to 16 residues. The germline V gene encodes CDR1 MNHEY and CDR2 SVGAGI. The CDR3 bases are TGTGCCAGCAGTTACTCCAGGACAGGAGGGGCCTATGGCTACACCTTC. It is translated as CASSYSRTGGAYGYTF.